These 4 T cell receptor beta chains came from one sample sequenced in a study of blood T cells in healthy people across ages. It was with a sample-barcoded 5' primer and a J-beta primer mix that a second PCR of roughly 7 to 12 cycles was run. TCRdb re-called the 5' RACE reads with MiXCR, one entry per CDR3 protein. The table includes roughly 2 million distinct CDR3 sequences, about 50% detected once. The sample comprised blood. Source of these receptors: a woman between 40 and 50 years old in good health.

In its sample, this clonotype was seen a few times. The chain recombines TRBV6-2 or TRBV6-3 with TRBJ2-3, with D maybe TRBD2 (6 bases). The CDR3 sequence is 16 residues long. The V end lost 0 bases, the J end lost 2 bases, and 12 bases lay between the germline ends. Looked up from germline, CDR1 is MNHEY and CDR2 is SVGEGT. Here the CDR3 reads CASSYSRRGDTDTQYF. CDR3 nucleotides: TGTGCCAGCAGTTACTCGCGGCGCGGGGACACAGATACGCAGTATTTT.

This clonotype was recorded a few times. The CDR3 DNA follows: TGCAGTGCTAGCGTCCCAGGGGGCTACCCCAGTTATGGCTACACCTTC. It translates to CSASVPGGYPSYGYTF. V is TRBV20-1 and J is TRBJ1-2, with 8 bases that match TRBD1. The length of the CDR3 is 16 residues. V lost 3 bases to trimming and J lost 5 bases; unmatched junction nucleotides: 14. In germline, CDR1 is DFQATT, CDR2 SNEGSKA (reference sequence).

The chain is built from TRBV6-5 and TRBJ2-7, with D possibly matching TRBD1 (6 bases). The CDR3 is 14 amino acids. V lost 2 bases and J 2 bases, leaving 10 bases between the germline ends. Germline lookup yields CDR1 MNHEY and CDR2 SVGAGI. The CDR3 nucleotides are TGTGCCAGCAGTTACGGACAGACCGCCTACGAGCAGTACTTC. This sequence encodes CASSYGQTAYEQYF.

The chain combines TRBV4-1 with TRBJ2-5; TRBD1 matches 8 bases. CDR1 and CDR2 (germline): MGHRA, YSYEKL. J lost 5 bases, V lost 4 bases, and 27 bases had no gene match. CDR3 length: 21 amino acids. CDR3 in DNA: TGCGCCAGCAGCCTCACTTTTACACGTGAACAGGGGGTAGAGGATAGGGAGACCCAGTACTTC. It is translated as CASSLTFTREQGVEDRETQYF.